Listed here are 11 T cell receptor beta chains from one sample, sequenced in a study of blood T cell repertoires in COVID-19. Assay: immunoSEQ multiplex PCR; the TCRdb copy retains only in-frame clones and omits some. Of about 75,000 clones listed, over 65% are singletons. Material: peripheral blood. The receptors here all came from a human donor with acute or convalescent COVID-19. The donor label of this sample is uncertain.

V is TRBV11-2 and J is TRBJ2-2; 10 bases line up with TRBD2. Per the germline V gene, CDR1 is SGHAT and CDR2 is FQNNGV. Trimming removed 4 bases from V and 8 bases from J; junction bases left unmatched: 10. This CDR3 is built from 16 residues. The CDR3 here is CASSSPVERGGGELFF. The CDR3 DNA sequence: TGTGCCAGCAGCTCCCCCGTAGAGCGGGGGGGAGGGGAGCTGTTTTTT.

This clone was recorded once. Written as DNA, the CDR3 is TGTGCCAGCAGTTTTGGACAAATGAACACTGAAGCTTTCTTT. Amino acid sequence: CASSFGQMNTEAFF. V is TRBV28 and J is TRBJ1-1, with D maybe TRBD1 (5 bases). V dropped 3 bases and J dropped 0 bases, with 8 bases sitting between them. The CDR3 has 14 amino acids. The germline gives CDR1 MDHEN, CDR2 SYDVKM.

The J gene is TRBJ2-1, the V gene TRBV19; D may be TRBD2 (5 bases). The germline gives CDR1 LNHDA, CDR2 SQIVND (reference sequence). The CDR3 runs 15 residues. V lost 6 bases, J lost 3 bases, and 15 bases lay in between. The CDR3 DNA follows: TGTGCCAGTAGCTATAGCGCCAGTAACTACAATGAGCAGTTCTTC. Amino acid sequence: CASSYSASNYNEQFF. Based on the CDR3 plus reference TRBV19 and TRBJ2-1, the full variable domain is DGGITQSPKYLFRKEGQNVTLSCEQNLNHDAMYWYRQDPGQGLRLIYYSQIVNDFQKGDIAEGYSVSREKKESFPLTVTSAQKNPTAFYLCASSYSASNYNEQFFGPGTRLTVL.

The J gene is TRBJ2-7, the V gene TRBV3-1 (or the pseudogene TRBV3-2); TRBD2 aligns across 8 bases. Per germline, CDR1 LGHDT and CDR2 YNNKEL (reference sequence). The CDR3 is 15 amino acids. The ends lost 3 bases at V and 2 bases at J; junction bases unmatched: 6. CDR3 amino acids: CASSQGTSGTYEQYF. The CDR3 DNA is TGTGCCAGCAGCCAGGGGACTAGTGGGACCTACGAGCAGTACTTC.

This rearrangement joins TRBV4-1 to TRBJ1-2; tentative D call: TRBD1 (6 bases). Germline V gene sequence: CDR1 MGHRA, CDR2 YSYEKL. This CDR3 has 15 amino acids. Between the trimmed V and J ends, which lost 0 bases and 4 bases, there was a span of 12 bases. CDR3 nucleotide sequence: TGCGCCAGCAGCCAAGACAGGGGAGTTGGCTATGGCTACACCTTC. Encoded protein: CASSQDRGVGYGYTF.

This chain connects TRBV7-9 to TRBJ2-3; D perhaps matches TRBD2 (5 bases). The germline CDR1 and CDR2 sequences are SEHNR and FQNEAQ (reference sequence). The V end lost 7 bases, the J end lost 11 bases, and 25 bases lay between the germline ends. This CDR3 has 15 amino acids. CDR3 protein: CASTSFRAPGVMQYF. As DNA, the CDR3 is TGTGCCAGCACTTCCTTTCGAGCACCCGGGGTCATGCAGTATTTT.

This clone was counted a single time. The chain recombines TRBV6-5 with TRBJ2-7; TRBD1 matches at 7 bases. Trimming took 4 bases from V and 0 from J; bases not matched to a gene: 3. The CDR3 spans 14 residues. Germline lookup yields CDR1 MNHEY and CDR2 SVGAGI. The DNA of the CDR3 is TGTGCCAGCAGTTTGGACAGGAGCTCCTACGAGCAGTACGTC. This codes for CASSLDRSSYEQYV.

In DNA, the CDR3 is TGTGCCAGCAGCTTAAGGCCGCTAGCGGGATCCTACGAGCAGTACTTC. Its translation is CASSLRPLAGSYEQYF. The J gene is TRBJ2-7, the V gene TRBV7-2; 9 bases map to TRBD2. This CDR3 spans 16 amino acids. The germline V gene has CDR1 SGHTA and CDR2 FQGNSA. After removal of 2 bases from V and 1 base from J, the junction contained 6 bases not matched to a gene.

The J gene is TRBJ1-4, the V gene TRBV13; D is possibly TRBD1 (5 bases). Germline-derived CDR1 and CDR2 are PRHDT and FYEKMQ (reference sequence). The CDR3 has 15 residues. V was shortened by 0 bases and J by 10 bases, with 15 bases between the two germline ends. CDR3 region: CASSLGGQGKGKLFF. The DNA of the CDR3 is TGTGCCAGCAGCTTAGGAGGGCAGGGAAAGGGAAAACTGTTTTTT.

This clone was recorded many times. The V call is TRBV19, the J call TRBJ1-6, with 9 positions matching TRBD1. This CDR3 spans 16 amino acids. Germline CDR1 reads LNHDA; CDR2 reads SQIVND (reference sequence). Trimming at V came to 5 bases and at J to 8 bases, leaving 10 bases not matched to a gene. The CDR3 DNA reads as TGTGCCAGTAGTGCCTCCACAGGGGGCCGGGATTCACCCCTCCACTTT. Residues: CASSASTGGRDSPLHF.

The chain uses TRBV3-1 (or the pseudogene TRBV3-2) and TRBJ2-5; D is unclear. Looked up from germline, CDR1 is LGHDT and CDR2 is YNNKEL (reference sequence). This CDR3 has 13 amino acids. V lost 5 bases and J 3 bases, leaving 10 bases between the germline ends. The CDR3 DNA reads TGTGCCAGCAGCTTCGGGTATAAAGAGACCCAGTACTTC. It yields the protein CASSFGYKETQYF.